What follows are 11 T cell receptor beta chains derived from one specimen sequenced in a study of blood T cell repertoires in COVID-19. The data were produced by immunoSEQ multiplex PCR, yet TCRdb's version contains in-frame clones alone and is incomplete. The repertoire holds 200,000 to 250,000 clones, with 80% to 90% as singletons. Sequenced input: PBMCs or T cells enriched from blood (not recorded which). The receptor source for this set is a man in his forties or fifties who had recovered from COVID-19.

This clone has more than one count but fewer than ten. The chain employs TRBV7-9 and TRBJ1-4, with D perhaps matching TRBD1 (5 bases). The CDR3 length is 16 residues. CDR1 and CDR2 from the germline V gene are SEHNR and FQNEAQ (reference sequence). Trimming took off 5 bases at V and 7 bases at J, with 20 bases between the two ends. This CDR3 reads CASSPLRRGAGEKLFF. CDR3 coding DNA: TGTGCCAGCAGCCCCCTCAGAAGGGGCGCAGGTGAAAAACTGTTTTTT.

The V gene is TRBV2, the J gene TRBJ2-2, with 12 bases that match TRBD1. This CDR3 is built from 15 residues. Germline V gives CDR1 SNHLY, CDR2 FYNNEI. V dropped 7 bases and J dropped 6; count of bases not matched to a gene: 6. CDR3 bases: TGTGCCAGCACTAGGGGACAGGGGGCGTCCGGGGAGCTGTTTTTT. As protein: CASTRGQGASGELFF. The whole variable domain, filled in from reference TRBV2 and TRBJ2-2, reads EPEVTQTPSHQVTQMGQEVILRCVPISNHLYFYWYRQILGQKVEFLVSFYNNEISEKSEIFDDQFSVERPDGSNFTLKIRSTKLEDSAMYFCASTRGQGASGELFFGEGSRLTVL.

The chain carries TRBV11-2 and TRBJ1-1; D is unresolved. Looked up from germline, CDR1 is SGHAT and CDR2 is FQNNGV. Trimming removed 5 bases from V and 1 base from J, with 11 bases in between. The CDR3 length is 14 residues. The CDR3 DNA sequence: TGTGCCAGCAGCCGGGAACGGGGGAACACTGAAGCTTTCTTT. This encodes CASSRERGNTEAFF.

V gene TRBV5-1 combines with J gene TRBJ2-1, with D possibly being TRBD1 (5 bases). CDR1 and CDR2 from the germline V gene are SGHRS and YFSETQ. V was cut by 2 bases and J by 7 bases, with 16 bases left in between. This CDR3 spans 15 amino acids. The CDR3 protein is CASSLQTAPPNEQFF. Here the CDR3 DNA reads TGCGCCAGCAGCTTACAGACAGCTCCTCCGAATGAGCAGTTCTTC. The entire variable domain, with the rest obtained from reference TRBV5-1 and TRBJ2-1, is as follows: KAGVTQTPRYLIKTRGQQVTLSCSPISGHRSVSWYQQTPGQGLQFLFEYFSETQRNKGNFPGRFSGRQFSNSRSEMNVSTLELGDSALYLCASSLQTAPPNEQFFGPGTRLTVL.

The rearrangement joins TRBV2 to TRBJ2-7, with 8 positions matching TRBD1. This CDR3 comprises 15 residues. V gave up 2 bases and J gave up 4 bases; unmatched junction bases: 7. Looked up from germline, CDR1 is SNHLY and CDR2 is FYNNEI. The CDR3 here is CASSEQGQGGYEQYF. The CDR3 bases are TGTGCCAGCAGTGAACAAGGACAGGGCGGTTACGAGCAGTACTTC.

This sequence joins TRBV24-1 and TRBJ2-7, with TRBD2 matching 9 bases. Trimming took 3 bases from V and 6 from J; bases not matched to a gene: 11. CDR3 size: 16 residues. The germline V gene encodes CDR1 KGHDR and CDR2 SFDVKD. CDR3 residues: CATSDPGAGGSGEQYF. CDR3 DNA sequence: TGTGCCACCAGTGATCCGGGAGCGGGAGGCTCTGGCGAGCAGTACTTC.

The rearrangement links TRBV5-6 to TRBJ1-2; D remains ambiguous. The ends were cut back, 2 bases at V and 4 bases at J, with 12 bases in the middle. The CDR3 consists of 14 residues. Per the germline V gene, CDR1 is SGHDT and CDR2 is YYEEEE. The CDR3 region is CASSFPGVSYGYTF. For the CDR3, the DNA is TGTGCCAGCAGCTTTCCGGGTGTTAGCTATGGCTACACCTTC.

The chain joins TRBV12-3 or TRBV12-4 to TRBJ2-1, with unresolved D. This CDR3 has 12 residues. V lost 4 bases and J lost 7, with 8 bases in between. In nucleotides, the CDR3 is TGTGCCAGCAGTTCGTTCGGGAATGAGCAGTTCTTC. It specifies CASSSFGNEQFF.

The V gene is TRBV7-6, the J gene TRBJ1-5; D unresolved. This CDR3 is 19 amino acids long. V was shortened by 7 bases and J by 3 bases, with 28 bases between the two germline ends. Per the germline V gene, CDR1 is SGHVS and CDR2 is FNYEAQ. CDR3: CASTSFGGCKSVLNQPQHF. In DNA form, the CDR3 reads TGTGCCAGCACCTCTTTTGGAGGGTGCAAGTCAGTCCTCAATCAGCCCCAGCATTTT.

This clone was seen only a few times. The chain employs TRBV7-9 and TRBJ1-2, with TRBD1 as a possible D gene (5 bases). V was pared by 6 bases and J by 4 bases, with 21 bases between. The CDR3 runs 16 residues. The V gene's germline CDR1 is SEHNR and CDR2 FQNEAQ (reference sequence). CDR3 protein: CASSSSWGEDGYGYTF. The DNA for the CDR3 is TGTGCCAGCAGTTCATCGTGGGGGGAGGACGGCTATGGCTACACCTTC.

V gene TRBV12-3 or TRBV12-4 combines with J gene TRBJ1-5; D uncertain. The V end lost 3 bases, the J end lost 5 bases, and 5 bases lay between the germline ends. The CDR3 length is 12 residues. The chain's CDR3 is CASSFGDQPQHF. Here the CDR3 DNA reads TGTGCCAGCAGTTTCGGGGATCAGCCCCAGCATTTT.